These 29 T cell receptor beta chains share one sample of origin, sequenced in a study of cytomegalovirus exposure and HLA in healthy donors. 13 Jbeta primers and 60 Vbeta primers were used for the PCR. Method: immunoSEQ multiplex PCR; TCRdb's copy keeps in-frame clones and lacks some. Found here are roughly 160,000 clones, 81% of them singletons; the top ten hold roughly 13%. The sequenced sample was PBMCs. These receptors all stem from a woman aged 45-59 years in good health and CMV-seronegative.

V and J are TRBV9 and TRBJ1-2, with unresolved D. Between the trimmed V and J ends, which lost 4 bases and 5 bases, there was a span of 18 bases. The CDR3 extends over 15 amino acids. Germline values: CDR1 SGDLS, CDR2 YYNGEE. The CDR3 nucleotides are TGTGCCAGCAGCCCCAACCGGTGGGCTGGGTATGGCTACACCTTC. Amino acid sequence: CASSPNRWAGYGYTF. The complete variable domain, with remaining parts taken from reference TRBV9 and TRBJ1-2, reads DSGVTQTPKHLITATGQRVTLRCSPRSGDLSVYWYQQSLDQGLQFLIQYYNGEERAKGNILERFSAQQFPDLHSELNLSSLELGDSALYFCASSPNRWAGYGYTFGSGTRLTVV.

This rearrangement joins TRBV7-9 to TRBJ1-2; 8 bases line up with TRBD1. The germline CDR1 and CDR2 sequences are SEHNR and FQNEAQ (reference sequence). The CDR3 extends over 14 amino acids. The V segment lost 2 bases and the J segment 4 bases; nucleotides outside the gene matches: 3. DNA of the CDR3: TGTGCCAGCAGCTTATTTGGGACAGGCTATGGCTACACCTTC. It is translated as CASSLFGTGYGYTF.

The rearrangement uses TRBV5-1 and TRBJ2-7; perhaps TRBD1 as D (5 bases). V shed 4 bases and J shed 0 bases, with 17 bases lying between them. The V gene's germline CDR1 is SGHRS and CDR2 YFSETQ. The CDR3 sequence is 16 residues long. The CDR3 is CASSRVARTSSYEQYF. CDR3 DNA sequence: TGCGCCAGCAGCCGGGTGGCCAGGACAAGCTCCTACGAGCAGTACTTC.

The rearrangement links TRBV9 to TRBJ2-3; possibly TRBD2 for D (6 bases). This CDR3 spans 15 amino acids. CDR1 SGDLS and CDR2 YYNGEE come from the germline V gene. Trimming removed 5 bases from V and 2 bases from J, with 15 bases in between. The CDR3 DNA reads TGTGCCAGCAGTACCACGGGAGAACTCACAGATACGCAGTATTTT. This codes for CASSTTGELTDTQYF. The whole variable domain, remainder taken from reference TRBV9 and TRBJ2-3, is DSGVTQTPKHLITATGQRVTLRCSPRSGDLSVYWYQQSLDQGLQFLIQYYNGEERAKGNILERFSAQQFPDLHSELNLSSLELGDSALYFCASSTTGELTDTQYFGPGTRLTVL.

This clone has a count of ten or more. The chain uses TRBV4-1 and TRBJ1-2; D possibly corresponds to TRBD1 (5 bases). Trimming shortened V by 1 base and J by 2 bases, and 8 bases separated the two germline ends. The CDR3 totals 14 residues. The germline CDR1 and CDR2 sequences are MGHRA and YSYEKL. The DNA for the CDR3 is TGCGCCAGCAGCCAAGCCAGGGAAAACTATGGCTACACCTTC. This gives the protein CASSQARENYGYTF.

This clone was observed a handful of times. The chain recombines TRBV7-7 with TRBJ1-1; D is uncertain. Trimming removed 5 bases from V and 1 base from J, with 8 bases in between. The CDR3 is 13 amino acids. The V gene's germline CDR1 is SSHAT and CDR2 FNYEAQ (reference sequence). The DNA of the CDR3 is TGTGCCAGCAGCGTCGGGGAGAACACTGAAGCTTTCTTT. Its protein is CASSVGENTEAFF.

A word on this clone: Different DNA sequences within this sample yield the same CDR3. J is TRBJ2-7 and V is TRBV11-2; unclear D gene. Between the trimmed V and J ends, which lost 9 bases and 1 base, there was a span of 7 bases. Germline assignment: CDR1 SGHAT and CDR2 FQNNGV. CDR3 size: 11 residues. Written as DNA, the CDR3 is TGTGCCAGTACAAGTTCCTACGAGCAGTACTTC. Its protein product is CASTSSYEQYF.

The chain combines TRBV5-5 with TRBJ2-7; 8 nucleotides match TRBD2. J lost 2 bases, V lost 2 bases, and 6 bases had no gene match. The CDR3 spans 15 residues. The germline V gene has CDR1 SGHKS and CDR2 YYEKEE (reference sequence). The CDR3 coding sequence is TGTGCCAGCAGCTTCGGCCTAGCGGGTACCTACGAGCAGTACTTC. Its translation is CASSFGLAGTYEQYF.

The chain joins TRBV10-3 to TRBJ1-1, with D maybe TRBD1 (5 bases). Germline CDR1 ENHRY, CDR2 SYGVKD. The CDR3 has 15 amino acids. Deletions cut 4 bases from V and 4 bases from J, with 16 bases between. The CDR3 here is CAISALRGLGTEAFF. CDR3 sequence (DNA): TGTGCCATCAGTGCTTTAAGGGGCTTGGGCACTGAAGCTTTCTTT.

This sequence joins TRBV19 and TRBJ1-1; D is ambiguous. Trimming removed 5 bases from V and 11 bases from J, with 24 bases in between. CDR3 size: 15 residues. The germline gives CDR1 LNHDA, CDR2 SQIVND (reference sequence). CDR3 loop: CASSGNTRRAPMAFF. The CDR3, as DNA: TGTGCCAGTAGTGGGAATACAAGGCGGGCTCCGATGGCTTTCTTT.

This chain joins TRBV29-1 and TRBJ2-1, with 14 bases lining up with TRBD2. V lost 7 bases, J lost 10 bases, and 9 bases stayed unmatched. In germline, CDR1 is SQVTM, CDR2 ANQGSEA. CDR3 length equals 14 residues. DNA of the CDR3: TGCAGCGCCCCCGGGACTAGCGGGAGAAAGGAGCAGTTCTTC. It specifies CSAPGTSGRKEQFF.

The rearrangement links TRBV2 to TRBJ1-6; D perhaps matches TRBD1 (5 bases). The germline V and J ends were trimmed by 4 bases and 0 bases, with 10 bases remaining between them. CDR3 size: 16 residues. Per the germline V gene, CDR1 is SNHLY and CDR2 is FYNNEI. CDR3 in amino acids: CASSGGLSSYNSPLHF. The CDR3 coding sequence is TGTGCCAGCAGTGGGGGCCTAAGCTCCTATAATTCACCCCTCCACTTT.

J is TRBJ2-5 and V is TRBV9; maybe TRBD2 (6 bases). Per the germline V gene, CDR1 is SGDLS and CDR2 is YYNGEE. The CDR3 consists of 13 residues. With 2 bases removed from V and 5 bases from J, the gap between germline ends came to 10 bases. The CDR3 region has the DNA TGTGCCAGCAGCGTCCGACTAGAGGAGACCCAGTACTTC. Translating gives CASSVRLEETQYF.

The rearrangement links TRBV7-8 to TRBJ2-1, with TRBD1 as a possible D gene (6 bases). From germline, CDR1 is SGHVS and CDR2 FQNEAQ. This CDR3 has 13 amino acids. The V and J ends lost 5 bases and 4 bases respectively, with 9 bases between them. This CDR3 is CASSPGTYNEQFF. Here the CDR3 DNA reads TGTGCCAGCAGCCCCGGGACATACAATGAGCAGTTCTTC. Combining the CDR3 with reference TRBV7-8 and TRBJ2-1 gives the whole variable domain GAGVSQSPRYKVAKRGQDVALRCDPISGHVSLFWYQQALGQGPEFLTYFQNEAQLDKSGLPSDRFFAERPEGSVSTLKIQRTQQEDSAVYLCASSPGTYNEQFFGPGTRLTVL.

This clone was found once. The gene calls are TRBV19 and TRBJ1-5; 8 positions agree with TRBD1. CDR3 length equals 16 residues. CDR1 LNHDA and CDR2 SQIVND come from the germline V gene (reference sequence). Losses at the gene ends were 4 bases for V and 2 bases for J; bases not matched to a gene: 7. The CDR3 region has the DNA TGTGCCAGTAGTACCACTACAGGGGGAGGCAATCAGCCCCAGCATTTT. It specifies CASSTTTGGGNQPQHF. The variable domain in full, completed from reference TRBV19 and TRBJ1-5, reads DGGITQSPKYLFRKEGQNVTLSCEQNLNHDAMYWYRQDPGQGLRLIYYSQIVNDFQKGDIAEGYSVSREKKESFPLTVTSAQKNPTAFYLCASSTTTGGGNQPQHFGDGTRLSIL.

The rearrangement uses TRBV5-5 and TRBJ2-7; unclear D gene. Germline values: CDR1 SGHKS, CDR2 YYEKEE (reference sequence). The V gene lost 4 bases and the J gene lost 0 bases, with 5 bases spanning the gap. CDR3 length: 12 amino acids. CDR3 nucleotide sequence: TGTGCCAGCAGCCCGAGCTCCTACGAGCAGTACTTC. Its translation is CASSPSSYEQYF.

The V call is TRBV19, the J call TRBJ2-1, with no clear D. Germline CDR1 reads LNHDA; CDR2 reads SQIVND (reference sequence). The CDR3 loop spans 15 amino acids. V was cut by 0 bases and J by 0 bases, with 6 bases left in between. The CDR3 nucleotides are TGTGCCAGTAGTATAGAGGCCAGCTCCTACAATGAGCAGTTCTTC. Its protein is CASSIEASSYNEQFF.

The chain has TRBV28 and TRBJ2-7; 8 positions agree with TRBD1. The CDR3 spans 16 residues. V gave up 5 bases and J gave up 0 bases; unmatched junction bases: 9. Per germline, CDR1 MDHEN and CDR2 SYDVKM. Here the CDR3 reads CASSASGTGSSYEQYF. CDR3 nucleotide sequence: TGTGCCAGCAGTGCCTCCGGGACAGGAAGCTCCTACGAGCAGTACTTC.

The rearrangement joins TRBV27 to TRBJ1-1, with TRBD1 identical over 9 bases. The V gene end was trimmed by 2 bases and the J gene end by 1 base; junction bases not matched to a gene: 5. CDR3 size: 16 residues. CDR1 and CDR2 from the germline V gene are MNHEY and SMNVEV (reference sequence). CDR3 nucleotides: TGTGCCAGCAGTTTACCTCGGACAGGGGCGAACACTGAAGCTTTCTTT. This sequence encodes CASSLPRTGANTEAFF.

The chain carries TRBV7-8 and TRBJ1-1, with TRBD1 matching over 8 bases. Germline V gives CDR1 SGHVS, CDR2 FQNEAQ. CDR3 length equals 13 residues. Trimming cost V 4 bases and J 5 bases; bases outside gene matches: 3. The CDR3 reads CASSSTGVTEAFF. CDR3 coding DNA: TGTGCCAGCAGCTCGACAGGGGTTACTGAAGCTTTCTTT.

V is TRBV7-9 and J is TRBJ1-2, with a weak D call TRBD1 (5 bases). Trimming removed 4 bases from V and 0 bases from J, with 12 bases in between. From germline, CDR1 is SEHNR and CDR2 FQNEAQ (reference sequence). CDR3 size: 15 residues. The CDR3 DNA reads TGTGCCAGCAGCTACAGGACGGGCCCTAACTATGGCTACACCTTC. This sequence encodes CASSYRTGPNYGYTF.

Here the CDR3 DNA reads TGTGCCAGCAGCTTGTACAGTTCCGAAAAACTGTTTTTT. It translates to CASSLYSSEKLFF. The rearrangement joins TRBV7-6 to TRBJ1-4; D uncertain. Germline-derived CDR1 and CDR2 are SGHVS and FNYEAQ. Trimming shortened V by 3 bases and J by 8 bases, and 10 bases separated the two germline ends. This CDR3 has 13 amino acids.

The gene calls are TRBV9 and TRBJ1-1; the D is unclear. This CDR3 comprises 13 residues. V lost 1 base and J lost 1, with 5 bases in between. Germline values: CDR1 SGDLS, CDR2 YYNGEE. In DNA form, the CDR3 reads TGTGCCAGCAGCGTACGCAGGAACACTGAAGCTTTCTTT. Amino acid sequence: CASSVRRNTEAFF.

The rearrangement uses TRBV7-2 and TRBJ2-2, with TRBD1 matching 9 bases. From germline, CDR1 is SGHTA and CDR2 FQGNSA. This CDR3 has 16 amino acids. With V trimmed by 4 bases and J by 4 bases, 7 bases remained unmatched. The CDR3 coding sequence is TGTGCCAGCAGCTCCGGGGGGACAGGGAGCACCGGGGAGCTGTTTTTT. It encodes CASSSGGTGSTGELFF.

The chain is built from TRBV7-9 and TRBJ2-7; D may be TRBD2 (5 bases). This CDR3 has 12 amino acids. Germline V gene lookup returns CDR1 SEHNR and CDR2 FQNEAQ (reference sequence). Trimming removed 1 base from V and 6 bases from J, with 7 bases in between. This CDR3 is CASSLGGSEQYF. DNA for the CDR3: TGTGCCAGCAGCTTAGGAGGGAGCGAGCAGTACTTC.

The chain couples TRBV30 to TRBJ2-3, with TRBD2 matching 11 bases. V shed 2 bases, J shed 2 bases, and the junction held 3 bases outside the gene matches. Germline assignment: CDR1 GTSNPN and CDR2 SVGIG (reference sequence). The CDR3 covers 15 residues. CDR3 sequence: CAWSNSGRATDTQYF. The DNA for the CDR3 is TGTGCCTGGAGTAATAGCGGGAGGGCCACAGATACGCAGTATTTT.

The V and J genes are TRBV30 and TRBJ1-4, with 8 positions matching TRBD1. The germline gives CDR1 GTSNPN, CDR2 SVGIG (reference sequence). V dropped 6 bases and J dropped 7; count of bases not matched to a gene: 10. CDR3 length: 14 amino acids. The DNA for the CDR3 is TGTGCCTGCTACACCGGGACAGGAGCTGAAAAACTGTTTTTT. This gives the protein CACYTGTGAEKLFF.

The chain uses TRBV5-8 and TRBJ1-1; 8 bases are a match to TRBD1. J was trimmed by 9 bases and V by 0 bases; bases with no gene match: 10. This CDR3 comprises 15 residues. Germline loops: CDR1 SGHTS, CDR2 YDEGEE. This chain's CDR3 is CASSLEGQGGIQAFF. In nucleotides, the CDR3 is TGTGCCAGCAGCTTGGAAGGACAGGGAGGGATTCAAGCTTTCTTT.

The chain links TRBV5-1 to TRBJ1-5; 7 positions agree with TRBD1. V lost 3 bases, J lost 5 bases, and 8 bases stayed unmatched. This CDR3 has 15 residues. Looked up from germline, CDR1 is SGHRS and CDR2 is YFSETQ. CDR3: CASSSTGEDHQPQHF. CDR3 nucleotides: TGCGCCAGCAGCTCTACAGGGGAGGACCATCAGCCCCAGCATTTT.